This T cell receptor beta chain was sequenced for a study of OX40 agonist ivuxolimab in advanced cancers. Study results and limitations: Specificity for antigen went undetermined in the expanded peripheral T cells.

Generated by immunoSEQ multiplex PCR, the TCRdb table keeps only in-frame clones and is missing some. Here the sample spans tens of thousands of clones, more than 70% being singletons. Trimming took off 4 bases at V and 3 bases at J, with 12 bases between the two ends. CDR3 length equals 14 residues. Germline V gene sequence: CDR1 WNHNN, CDR2 SYGVQD (reference sequence). Comment on this clone: Its antigen remains unidentified.

The sequenced sample was CD4+ or CD8+ T cells sorted from blood, obtained in a trial of the OX40 agonist ivuxolimab. The chain employs TRBV10-1 and TRBJ1-1; D gene unclear. This sequence originates from an adult with an advanced solid tumor such as melanoma, head and neck, liver or kidney cancer. The CDR3 here is CASSVSYGDTEAFF. CDR3 nucleotide sequence: TGCGCCAGCAGTGTAAGTTACGGGGACACTGAAGCTTTCTTT.